This T cell receptor beta chain was sequenced during a study of blood T cell repertoires in COVID-19. As originally analysed: The authors estimated nucleated cell counts from reference gene primer amplification. Some clones are missing from TCRdb's copy, which holds only in-frame ones; the method was immunoSEQ multiplex PCR. The DNA was the basis for D and trimming; V, J and clone size are from that table. The data show about 210,000 clones, roughly 87% seen once. The germline CDR1 and CDR2 sequences are SGDLS and YYNGEE. V trimming: 3 bases; J trimming: 5 bases; junction bases outside the gene matches: 4. CDR3 length equals 13 residues. This clone was detected only once.

The chain carries TRBV9 and TRBJ2-5; 7 bases match TRBD2. The sequence was collected from a man younger than 35 with acute COVID-19. The sequencing sample was made of PBMCs or T cells enriched from blood (not recorded which). This CDR3 reads CASSGLADETQYF. CDR3 in DNA: TGTGCCAGCAGCGGACTAGCCGATGAGACCCAGTACTTC. The complete variable domain, with remaining parts taken from reference TRBV9 and TRBJ2-5, reads DSGVTQTPKHLITATGQRVTLRCSPRSGDLSVYWYQQSLDQGLQFLIQYYNGEERAKGNILERFSAQQFPDLHSELNLSSLELGDSALYFCASSGLADETQYFGPGTRLLVL.